The rows below give T cell receptor beta chains drawn from one sample of a study of OX40 agonist ivuxolimab in advanced cancers. Measured with immunoSEQ multiplex PCR; TCRdb has only the in-frame clones, and not every one. The data show around 92,000 clones, with 90% to 95% seen just once and around 0.25% held by the top ten. The sample consisted of CD4+ or CD8+ T cells sorted from blood, taken in a trial of the OX40 agonist ivuxolimab. Source of these receptors: an adult with an advanced solid tumor such as melanoma, head and neck, liver or kidney cancer. Both conserved end residues are trimmed from each CDR3. The D gene is left open where the match is weak.

J | V | D | CDR3
TRBJ1-3 | TRBV30 | . | AWSRTLGGNTIY
TRBJ2-3 | TRBV11-2 | . | ASSLVTDTQY
TRBJ1-6 | TRBV30 | . | AWAWTRDTNSPLH
TRBJ1-5 | TRBV30 | . | AWSKTPNQPQH
TRBJ2-1 | TRBV28 | . | ASSFEQGHTYNEQF
TRBJ2-2 | TRBV28 | TRBD2 | ASTNSRTSGGWSPTGELF
TRBJ1-5 | TRBV5-1 | . | ASSFGQNQPQH
TRBJ2-3 | TRBV9 | . | ASSVASADTQY
TRBJ2-5 | TRBV18 | . | ASSPRIAEQETQY
TRBJ2-2 | TRBV9 | TRBD1 | ASSARDRPNTGELF
TRBJ1-2 | TRBV28 | TRBD1 | ASSDTYDTGRPGQIYGYT
TRBJ1-2 | TRBV4-3 | . | ASSHLGWRDGYT
TRBJ2-3 | TRBV11-2 | . | ASSLDRGTDTQY
TRBJ2-1 | TRBV6-5 | TRBD2 | ASSSRLAGAREQF
TRBJ2-4 | TRBV28 | TRBD1 | ASSSNRGWVDIQY
TRBJ1-1 | TRBV30 | . | AWSRAWNTEAF
TRBJ1-2 | TRBV28 | . | ASSLIGGAANYGYT
TRBJ1-1 | TRBV29-1 | TRBD1 | SVERTGDPSTEAF
TRBJ1-5 | TRBV6-1 | . | ASSARQDGGSRQPQH
TRBJ2-5 | TRBV28 | . | ASSLGGGTYGVAQY
TRBJ1-1 | TRBV29-1 | . | SGRKGTNTEAF
TRBJ1-3 | TRBV9 | TRBD1 | ASSADRDRGIGTIY
TRBJ2-2 | TRBV6-5 | . | ASSPRFANTGELF
TRBJ1-2 | TRBV6-1 | . | ASDERGFYGYT
TRBJ2-3 | TRBV10-3 | . | AIRKDAASTDTQY
TRBJ2-1 | TRBV2 | . | ASSRRRGNEQF
TRBJ2-7 | TRBV27 | . | ASSFSRGSYEQY
TRBJ2-1 | TRBV9 | . | ASSASSYNEQF
TRBJ2-3 | TRBV12-5 | TRBD1 | ASGFQQGDPDTQY
TRBJ1-3 | TRBV5-1 | . | ASSLFGGPGNTIY
TRBJ2-2 | TRBV28 | . | ASSSGQNTGELF
TRBJ1-1 | TRBV15 | . | ATSSAPMNTEAF
TRBJ1-2 | TRBV5-4 | TRBD1 | ASSFWTGTYGYT
TRBJ1-6 | TRBV28 | TRBD1 | ASSPPRQGLFYNSPLH
TRBJ2-3 | TRBV4-3 | TRBD2 | ASSHIAGSYTDTQY
TRBJ1-1 | TRBV6-6 | . | ASSSRGSNEAF
TRBJ1-2 | TRBV9 | . | ASSPQGMGGYT
TRBJ1-2 | TRBV16 | TRBD1 | ASSPLGTVYGYT
TRBJ2-7 | TRBV28 | TRBD2 | ASSPPGRVEQY
TRBJ1-3 | TRBV27 | . | ASSQLGLNTIY
TRBJ2-2 | TRBV7-2 | TRBD1 | ASSLQTGSTGELF
TRBJ1-6 | TRBV7-2 | . | ASSRTVNSPLH
TRBJ1-6 | TRBV19 | . | ASSRGPRISPLH
TRBJ2-6 | TRBV7-9 | . | ASSFTGSGANVLT
TRBJ1-5 | TRBV19 | TRBD1 | ASSGDRGNQPQH
TRBJ2-3 | TRBV28 | . | ASSLAGTDTQY
TRBJ1-1 | TRBV6-6 | TRBD1 | ASTLTGGTEAF
TRBJ1-5 | TRBV15 | TRBD1 | ATREGQWSNQPQH